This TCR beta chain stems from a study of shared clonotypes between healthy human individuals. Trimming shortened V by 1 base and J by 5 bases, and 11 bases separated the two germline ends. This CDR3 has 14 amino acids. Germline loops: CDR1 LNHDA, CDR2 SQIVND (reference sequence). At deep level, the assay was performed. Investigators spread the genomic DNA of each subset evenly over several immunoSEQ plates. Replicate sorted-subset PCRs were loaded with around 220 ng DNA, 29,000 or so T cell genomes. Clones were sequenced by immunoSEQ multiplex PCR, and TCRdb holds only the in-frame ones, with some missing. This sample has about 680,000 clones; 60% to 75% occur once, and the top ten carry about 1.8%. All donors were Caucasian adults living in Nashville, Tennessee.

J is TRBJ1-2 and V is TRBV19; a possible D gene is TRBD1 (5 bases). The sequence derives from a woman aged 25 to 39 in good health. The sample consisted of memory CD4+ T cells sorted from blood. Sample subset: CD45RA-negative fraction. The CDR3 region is CASSIGPGQYGYTF. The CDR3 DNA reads TGTGCCAGTAGTATAGGACCAGGGCAGTATGGCTACACCTTC.